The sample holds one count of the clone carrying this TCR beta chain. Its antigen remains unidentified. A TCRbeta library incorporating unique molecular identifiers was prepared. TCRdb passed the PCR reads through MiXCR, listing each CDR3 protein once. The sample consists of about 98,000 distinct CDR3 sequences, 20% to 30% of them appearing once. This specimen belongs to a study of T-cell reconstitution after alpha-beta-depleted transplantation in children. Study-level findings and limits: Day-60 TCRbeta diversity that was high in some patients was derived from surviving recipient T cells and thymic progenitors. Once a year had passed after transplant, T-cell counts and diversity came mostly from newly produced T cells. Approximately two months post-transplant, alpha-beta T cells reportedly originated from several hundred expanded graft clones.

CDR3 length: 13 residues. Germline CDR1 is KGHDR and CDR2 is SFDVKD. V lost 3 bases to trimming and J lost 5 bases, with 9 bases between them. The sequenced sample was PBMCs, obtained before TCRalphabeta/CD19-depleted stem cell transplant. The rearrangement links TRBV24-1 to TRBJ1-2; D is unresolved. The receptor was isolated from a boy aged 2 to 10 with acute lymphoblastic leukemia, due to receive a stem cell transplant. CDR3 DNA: TGTGCCACCAGTGATGAAGGTTATTATGGCTACACCTTC. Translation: CATSDEGYYGYTF.